This TCR beta chain was sequenced in a study of T cells in women clearing cervical HPV infection. For the study at large: Only a few women had HLA typing results available. Study-level points and caveats: Timing of associations relative to infection is unclear; T-cell subsets were not isolated.

The CDR3 is 13 residues long. Trimming took off 3 bases at V and 4 bases at J, with 10 bases between the two ends. Looked up from germline, CDR1 is WSHSY and CDR2 is SAAADI. In the case of this clone: The antigen remains unidentified. The read terminates 3 residues ahead of where the CDR3 ends, so the germline J gene completes it.

All donors had a single incident cervical HPV16 infection, not prevalent. MY09/MY11 PCR detected cervical HPV DNA; dot-blot assigned genotypes. Repertoires were generated with immunoSEQ multiplex PCR, while TCRdb's copy carries only in-frame clones and drops some. Seen in this sample are 25,000 to 35,000 clones; the ten most common clones hold about 8%. This TCR was recovered from a woman between 18 and 69 years old with a cervical HPV16 infection that either progressed to CIN3+ or cleared (not recorded which). The sample comprised blood buffy coat. This sequence joins TRBV10-2 and TRBJ2-7, with D possibly TRBD2 on 6 matching bases. CDR3 sequence: CASSDQGLYEQYF. The sequenced part of the CDR3 DNA is TGCGCCAGCAGTGACCAGGGACTTTACGAG.